These 32 T cell receptor beta chains came from one sample sequenced in a study of blood T cells in healthy people across ages. Next came a second PCR, run for roughly 6 to 11 cycles, which used a sample-barcoded 5' primer along with a J-beta primer mix. TCRdb re-derived calls from the 5' RACE reads in MiXCR, one entry per CDR3 protein. This sample carries approximately 1,100,000 distinct CDR3 sequences, under 55% of them seen once, and the ten largest clones take approximately 17%. Material: blood. All receptors come from a woman aged 55-69 years in good health.

This clonotype was counted ten times or more. V and J are TRBV7-2 and TRBJ2-5; no clear D gene. Germline CDR1 SGHTA, CDR2 FQGNSA. Trimming took 3 bases from V and 11 from J, leaving 10 bases between them. This CDR3 has 11 amino acids. CDR3 region: CASSLAVEQYF. CDR3 sequence (DNA): TGTGCCAGCAGCTTGGCGGTGGAGCAGTACTTC.

This clonotype showed up just a few times. V usage is TRBV5-5 and J usage is TRBJ2-6, with TRBD1 identical over 7 bases. The CDR3 contains 18 residues. Germline V gives CDR1 SGHKS, CDR2 YYEKEE (reference sequence). The trim removed 7 bases at V and 0 bases at J, leaving 13 bases unmatched. CDR3 protein: CASSGVTGQSSGANVLTF. As DNA, the CDR3 is TGTGCCAGCTCTGGGGTAACGGGACAGTCCTCTGGGGCCAACGTCCTGACTTTC.

The chain links TRBV12-3 or TRBV12-4 to TRBJ2-5; either TRBD1 or TRBD2 may supply D (5 bases each). V gave up 5 bases and J gave up 5 bases, with 15 bases separating them. This CDR3 comprises 14 residues. This CDR3 reads CASSRDLEGETQYF. CDR3 DNA: TGTGCCAGCAGTCGGGACCTTGAGGGGGAGACCCAGTACTTC.

CDR3 in DNA: TGTGCCATCAGCCGACTAGCGGATCCTTACGAGCAGTACTTC. Protein product: CAISRLADPYEQYF. The V gene is TRBV10-3, the J gene TRBJ2-4; 9 nucleotides align to TRBD2. The J call could be wrong; TRBJ2-7 is a better fit for the DNA end. Germline CDR1 reads ENHRY; CDR2 reads SYGVKD. The CDR3 loop spans 14 amino acids.

The J gene is TRBJ1-2, the V gene TRBV6-2 or TRBV6-3; D not certain. Trimming removed 5 bases from V and 4 bases from J, with 17 bases in between. The CDR3 has 15 amino acids. Germline lookup yields CDR1 MNHEY and CDR2 SVGEGT. The CDR3 sequence: CASSANPGPPYGYTF. The DNA of the CDR3 is TGTGCCAGCAGTGCTAATCCCGGCCCACCCTATGGCTACACCTTC.

The chain employs TRBV20-1 and TRBJ2-1; 10 positions agree with TRBD2. CDR3 length: 15 amino acids. Germline V lookup: CDR1 DFQATT, CDR2 SNEGSKA (reference sequence). V was clipped by 5 bases and J by 5 bases; unmatched bases: 9. CDR3 coding DNA: TGCAGTGCTGACGGACTAGCGGACCACAACAATGAGCAGTTCTTC. It codes for CSADGLADHNNEQFF.

This chain connects TRBV10-2 to TRBJ2-3; D remains unclear. Germline lookup yields CDR1 WSHSY and CDR2 SAAADI. This CDR3 region has 15 residues. The V end was cut by 6 bases, the J end by 2 bases, with 15 bases between. The CDR3 region has the DNA TGCGCCAGCAGCTTACGGGCCAGATTCACAGATACGCAGTATTTT. It translates to CASSLRARFTDTQYF.

A few counts support this clonotype. The CDR3 bases are TGTGCCACCAGCACGCAGCGGGAGGGCCTCGACGAGCAGTACTTC. It yields the protein CATSTQREGLDEQYF. The rearrangement links TRBV15 to TRBJ2-7; 10 bases are shared with TRBD2. The germline CDR1 and CDR2 sequences are LNHNV and YYDKDF (reference sequence). J gave up 5 bases and V 4 bases, and 8 bases lay outside the gene matches. This CDR3 is built from 15 residues.

The chain couples TRBV5-1 to TRBJ1-1; D ambiguous. Trimming pared 5 bases from V and 5 bases from J, leaving 16 bases between. CDR1 and CDR2 from the germline V gene are SGHRS and YFSETQ. This CDR3 contains 14 residues. CDR3 sequence: CASRVGLAGTEAFF. CDR3 bases: TGCGCCAGCAGGGTAGGACTGGCCGGAACTGAAGCTTTCTTT.

The V and J genes are TRBV9 and TRBJ2-1; D not resolved. This CDR3 comprises 14 residues. Germline CDR1 SGDLS, CDR2 YYNGEE. Trimming cost V 0 bases and J 8 bases, with 12 bases left between them. CDR3 in amino acids: CASSVESSLDEQFF. In DNA form, the CDR3 reads TGTGCCAGCAGCGTAGAAAGTAGCTTGGATGAGCAGTTCTTC. Looking up the rest from reference TRBV9 and TRBJ2-1 gives the full variable domain: DSGVTQTPKHLITATGQRVTLRCSPRSGDLSVYWYQQSLDQGLQFLIQYYNGEERAKGNILERFSAQQFPDLHSELNLSSLELGDSALYFCASSVESSLDEQFFGPGTRLTVL.

There are a few counts of this clonotype. V usage is TRBV29-1 and J usage is TRBJ2-3, with 7 bases aligning to TRBD1. V lost 1 base and J lost 6; bases outside the gene matches: 10. The CDR3 length is 15 residues. Looked up from germline, CDR1 is SQVTM and CDR2 is ANQGSEA. The CDR3 DNA reads TGCAGCGTTGAAGGACAGGGATCCGTCCTGGATACGCAGTATTTT. Protein sequence: CSVEGQGSVLDTQYF.

This clonotype came up once. The chain joins TRBV28 to TRBJ2-5; 8 bases line up with TRBD2. TRBJ2-7 explains the end of the DNA better; the J call may be wrong. The CDR3 covers 15 residues. The V gene's germline CDR1 is MDHEN and CDR2 SYDVKM. The CDR3 protein is CASSPLSGGAYEQYF. CDR3 in DNA: TGTGCCAGCAGTCCCCTCAGCGGGGGCGCCTACGAGCAGTACTTC.

This chain links TRBV6-1 with TRBJ1-1; tentative D call: TRBD1 (6 bases). V shed 2 bases and J shed 4 bases, with 8 bases lying between them. CDR3 length: 13 residues. Germline CDR1 MNHNS, CDR2 SASEGT. Here the CDR3 reads CASSERGSTEAFF. The CDR3, as DNA: TGTGCCAGCAGTGAAAGGGGGAGCACTGAAGCTTTCTTT.

The chain links TRBV6-4 to TRBJ1-2; perhaps TRBD1 as D (5 bases). Trimming shortened V by 8 bases and J by 8 bases, and 15 bases separated the two germline ends. CDR1 and CDR2 from the germline V gene are MRHNA and SNTAGT. The CDR3 contains 12 residues. The CDR3 loop is CASSREGSGYTF. The CDR3 DNA sequence: TGTGCCAGCTCCAGGGAGGGCAGCGGCTACACCTTC.

V gene TRBV7-2 combines with J gene TRBJ1-4; TRBD1 matches 7 bases. V lost 5 bases, J lost 0 bases, and 6 bases stayed unmatched. CDR1 and CDR2 (germline): SGHTA, FQGNSA. The CDR3 is made up of 16 amino acids. CDR3: CASSHRDSPTNEKLFF. In DNA form, the CDR3 reads TGTGCCAGCAGCCACCGGGACAGTCCAACTAATGAAAAACTGTTTTTT.

The chain recombines TRBV7-3 with TRBJ2-1, with 10 bases identical to TRBD2. CDR1 is SGHTA, CDR2 FQGTGA, per germline. The trim removed 5 bases at V and 5 bases at J, leaving 6 bases unmatched. The CDR3 loop spans 15 amino acids. CDR3 nucleotides: TGTGCCAGCAGCCCCGGACTAGCGGATCACAATGAGCAGTTCTTC. This codes for CASSPGLADHNEQFF.

The V and J genes are TRBV20-1 and TRBJ2-7; perhaps D is TRBD1 or TRBD2 (6 bases each). This CDR3 has 15 amino acids. Trimming pared 4 bases from V and 2 bases from J, leaving 18 bases between. The germline gives CDR1 DFQATT, CDR2 SNEGSKA (reference sequence). CDR3 residues: CSAKGGDQTPYEQYF. The CDR3 DNA is TGCAGTGCTAAGGGGGGCGACCAAACCCCCTACGAGCAGTACTTC.

This clonotype was observed a few times. The V gene is TRBV15, the J gene TRBJ1-1; D may be TRBD1 (5 bases). The CDR3 runs 14 residues. Germline loops: CDR1 LNHNV, CDR2 YYDKDF (reference sequence). The V gene lost 1 base and the J gene lost 8 bases, with 14 bases spanning the gap. The chain's CDR3 is CATSRAQGVGEAFF. The CDR3 DNA reads as TGTGCCACCAGCAGAGCCCAGGGCGTCGGGGAAGCTTTCTTT.

V and J are TRBV29-1 and TRBJ2-7, with D tentatively TRBD1 (6 bases). Germline CDR1 and CDR2: SQVTM and ANQGSEA. CDR3 size: 14 residues. Trimming left V 4 bases short and J 0 bases short, with 13 bases between. The CDR3 protein is CSVGSGQRSYEQYF. CDR3 nucleotide sequence: TGCAGCGTTGGTTCGGGACAACGCTCCTACGAGCAGTACTTC.

This clonotype has only one observation. The rearrangement links TRBV5-1 to TRBJ1-1, with unresolved D. The CDR3 is made up of 15 amino acids. Per germline, CDR1 SGHRS and CDR2 YFSETQ. V was trimmed by 4 bases and J by 0 bases, leaving 13 bases between them. The CDR3 reads CASSPTGLMNTEAFF. For the CDR3, the DNA is TGCGCCAGCAGCCCGACCGGGCTTATGAACACTGAAGCTTTCTTT.

In this sample, this clonotype turned up a few times. V gene TRBV6-5 combines with J gene TRBJ2-5; D might be TRBD1 (5 bases). Germline V lookup: CDR1 MNHEY, CDR2 SVGAGI. Trimming left V 0 bases short and J 2 bases short, with 19 bases between. The CDR3 covers 18 residues. The CDR3 protein is CASSYSIRVAGLQETQYF. CDR3 bases: TGTGCCAGCAGTTACTCGATCAGGGTGGCCGGATTACAAGAGACCCAGTACTTC.

This chain joins TRBV7-2 and TRBJ1-1; D uncertain. Germline lookup yields CDR1 SGHTA and CDR2 FQGNSA. This CDR3 contains 13 residues. Trimming left V 3 bases short and J 5 bases short, with 10 bases between. CDR3 protein: CASSLYWGTEAFF. The CDR3 DNA sequence: TGTGCCAGCAGCTTGTACTGGGGTACTGAAGCTTTCTTT.

The chain employs TRBV11-1 and TRBJ1-4, with D perhaps matching TRBD1 (6 bases). Germline values: CDR1 SGHAT, CDR2 FQDESV (reference sequence). The CDR3 runs 14 residues. V was clipped by 6 bases and J by 6 bases, with 14 bases between them. The CDR3 DNA reads as TGTGCCAGCAGTGTCGGGGGGCCGGATGAAAAACTGTTTTTT. Translation gives CASSVGGPDEKLFF.

J is TRBJ2-4 and V is TRBV10-1, with 8 bases lining up with TRBD1. From germline, CDR1 is WNHNN and CDR2 SYGVQD (reference sequence). The length of the CDR3 is 16 residues. The V and J ends lost 0 bases and 8 bases, in that order; junction bases with no gene match: 9. CDR3 in amino acids: CASSESRTGSVDIQYF. The CDR3 nucleotides are TGCGCCAGCAGTGAGTCGAGGACAGGGAGTGTCGACATTCAGTACTTC.

This clonotype came up a few times. CDR3 in DNA: TGCAGCGTACTAGCGGAAACCCTCACAGATACGCAGTATTTT. Translation: CSVLAETLTDTQYF. The chain carries TRBV29-1 and TRBJ2-3, with 8 nucleotides matching TRBD2. From germline, CDR1 is SQVTM and CDR2 ANQGSEA. V dropped 6 bases and J dropped 2; count of bases not matched to a gene: 7. CDR3 size: 14 residues.

This clonotype has ten or more counts. The DNA for the CDR3 is TGTGCCAGCAGTTTGGCCGGGACAGGCAATGAGCAGTTCTTC. Residues: CASSLAGTGNEQFF. This chain uses TRBV7-9 with TRBJ2-1; 8 bases fit TRBD1. Germline CDR1 SEHNR, CDR2 FQNEAQ (reference sequence). The trim removed 6 bases at V and 6 bases at J, leaving 7 bases unmatched. The CDR3 has 14 amino acids. Using reference TRBV7-9 and TRBJ2-1 for the parts outside the CDR3, the full variable domain is DTGVSQNPRHKITKRGQNVTFRCDPISEHNRLYWYRQTLGQGPEFLTYFQNEAQLEKSRLLSDRFSAERPKGSFSTLEIQRTEQGDSAMYLCASSLAGTGNEQFFGPGTRLTVL.

The chain couples TRBV6-2 or TRBV6-3 to TRBJ2-1; possibly TRBD2 for D (5 bases). CDR1 is MNHEY and CDR2 is SVGEGT in the germline V gene. Trimming removed 5 bases at V and 5 bases at J, with 13 bases between. This CDR3 comprises 14 residues. CDR3 nucleotide sequence: TGTGCCAGCAGTGCGGACTTGACTAACAATGAGCAGTTCTTC. It specifies CASSADLTNNEQFF.

The chain combines TRBV24-1 with TRBJ2-2; 7 bases map to TRBD1. The CDR3 is made up of 14 amino acids. The V and J ends lost 3 bases and 4 bases, in that order; junction bases with no gene match: 1. Germline loops: CDR1 KGHDR, CDR2 SFDVKD. The CDR3 DNA sequence: TGTGCCACCAGTGATCGACAGGGCACCGGGGAGCTGTTTTTT. Its translation is CATSDRQGTGELFF.

This clonotype came up a few times. The chain links TRBV12-3 or TRBV12-4 to TRBJ2-1; TRBD2 matches 11 bases. CDR3 length: 15 amino acids. V lost 5 bases and J lost 5; bases outside the gene matches: 5. The CDR3 region is CASSPSGRIDNEQFF. The DNA of the CDR3 is TGTGCCAGCAGTCCTAGCGGGAGGATTGACAATGAGCAGTTCTTC.

The rearrangement links TRBV2 to TRBJ2-4; TRBD2 is a possible D gene (6 bases). CDR1 SNHLY and CDR2 FYNNEI come from the germline V gene. This CDR3 region has 17 residues. V lost 6 bases and J 1 base, leaving 19 bases between the germline ends. The chain's CDR3 is CASSGRGLPGAKNIQYF. The DNA of the CDR3 is TGTGCCAGCAGCGGACGGGGACTGCCGGGGGCCAAAAACATTCAGTACTTC.

V is TRBV4-1 and J is TRBJ2-7, with a tentative D call TRBD1 (5 bases). Germline lookup yields CDR1 MGHRA and CDR2 YSYEKL. This CDR3 has 14 amino acids. V was shortened by 0 bases and J by 7 bases, with 13 bases between the two germline ends. This CDR3 is CASSQDDSTDEQYF. In nucleotides, the CDR3 is TGCGCCAGCAGCCAAGATGACAGTACGGATGAGCAGTACTTC.

The rearrangement uses TRBV7-9 and TRBJ1-2, with D possibly TRBD1 on 6 matching bases. V lost 4 bases, J lost 6 bases, and 21 bases lay in between. CDR1 is SEHNR, CDR2 FQNEAQ, per germline (reference sequence). CDR3 length equals 16 residues. CDR3: CASSSFTGKTSDGYTF. CDR3 in DNA: TGTGCCAGCAGCTCCTTCACAGGGAAAACGTCTGATGGCTACACCTTC.